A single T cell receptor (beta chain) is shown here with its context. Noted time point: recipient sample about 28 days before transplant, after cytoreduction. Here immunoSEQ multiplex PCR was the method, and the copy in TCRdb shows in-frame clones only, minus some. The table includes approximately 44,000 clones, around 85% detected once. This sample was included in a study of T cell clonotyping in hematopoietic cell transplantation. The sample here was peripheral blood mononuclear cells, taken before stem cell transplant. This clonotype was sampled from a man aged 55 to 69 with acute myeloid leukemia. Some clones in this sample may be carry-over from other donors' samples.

The CDR3, as DNA: TGTGCCAGCAGCCTTTCCCTAGCGGGGGGCACAGATACGCAGTATTTT. Protein sequence: CASSLSLAGGTDTQYF. The rearrangement joins TRBV14 to TRBJ2-3; 10 bases align to TRBD2. The V segment lost 4 bases and the J segment 1 base; nucleotides outside the gene matches: 5. The CDR3 runs 16 residues. CDR1 and CDR2 from the germline V gene are SGHDN and FVKESK.